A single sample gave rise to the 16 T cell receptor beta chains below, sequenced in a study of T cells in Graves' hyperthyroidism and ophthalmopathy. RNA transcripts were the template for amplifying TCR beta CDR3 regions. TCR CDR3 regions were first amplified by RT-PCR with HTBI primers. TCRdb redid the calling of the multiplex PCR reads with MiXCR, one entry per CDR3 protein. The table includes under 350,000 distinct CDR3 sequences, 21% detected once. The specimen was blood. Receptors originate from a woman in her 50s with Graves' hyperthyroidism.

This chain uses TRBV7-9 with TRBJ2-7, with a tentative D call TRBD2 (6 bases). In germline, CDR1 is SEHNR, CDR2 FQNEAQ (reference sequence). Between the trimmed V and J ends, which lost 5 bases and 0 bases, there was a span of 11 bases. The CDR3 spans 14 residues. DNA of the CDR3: TGTGCCAGCAGCCCGCGCGGGGTCTCCTACGAGCAGTACTTC. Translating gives CASSPRGVSYEQYF. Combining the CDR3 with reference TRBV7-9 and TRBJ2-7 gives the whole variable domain DTGVSQNPRHKITKRGQNVTFRCDPISEHNRLYWYRQTLGQGPEFLTYFQNEAQLEKSRLLSDRFSAERPKGSFSTLEIQRTEQGDSAMYLCASSPRGVSYEQYFGPGTRLTVT.

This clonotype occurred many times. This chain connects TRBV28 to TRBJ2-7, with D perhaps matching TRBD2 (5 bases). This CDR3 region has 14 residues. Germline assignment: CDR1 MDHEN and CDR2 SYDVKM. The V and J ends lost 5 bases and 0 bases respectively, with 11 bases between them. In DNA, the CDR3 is TGTGCCAGCAGTCCAATCGGGGACTCCTACGAGCAGTACTTC. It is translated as CASSPIGDSYEQYF.

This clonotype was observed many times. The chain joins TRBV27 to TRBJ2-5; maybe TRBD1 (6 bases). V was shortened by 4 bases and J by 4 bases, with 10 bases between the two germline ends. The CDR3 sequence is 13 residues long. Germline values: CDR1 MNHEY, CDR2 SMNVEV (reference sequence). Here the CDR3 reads CASSYRVRETQYF. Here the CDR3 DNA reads TGTGCCAGCAGTTACAGGGTGAGAGAGACCCAGTACTTC.

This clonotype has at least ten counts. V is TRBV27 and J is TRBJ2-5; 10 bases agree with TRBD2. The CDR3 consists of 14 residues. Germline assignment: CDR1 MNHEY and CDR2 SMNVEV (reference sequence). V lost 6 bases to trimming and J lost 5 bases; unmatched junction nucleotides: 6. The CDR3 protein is CASSLAGVGETQYF. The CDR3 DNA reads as TGTGCCAGCAGCCTAGCGGGAGTAGGGGAGACCCAGTACTTC.

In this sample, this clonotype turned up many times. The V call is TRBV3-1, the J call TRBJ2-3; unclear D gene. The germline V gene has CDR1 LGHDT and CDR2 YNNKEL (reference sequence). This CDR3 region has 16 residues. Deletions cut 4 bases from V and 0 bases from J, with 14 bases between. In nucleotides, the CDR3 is TGTGCCAGCAGCCTTTTGACCCGTGCTAGCACAGATACGCAGTATTTT. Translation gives CASSLLTRASTDTQYF.

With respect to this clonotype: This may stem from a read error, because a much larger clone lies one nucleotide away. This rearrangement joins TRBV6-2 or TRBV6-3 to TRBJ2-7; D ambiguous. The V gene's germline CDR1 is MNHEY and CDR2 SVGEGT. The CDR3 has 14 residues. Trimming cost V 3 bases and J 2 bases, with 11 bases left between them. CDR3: CASSYETTTYEQYF. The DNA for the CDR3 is TGTGCCAGCAGTTATGAGACCACAACCTACGAGCAGTACTTC.

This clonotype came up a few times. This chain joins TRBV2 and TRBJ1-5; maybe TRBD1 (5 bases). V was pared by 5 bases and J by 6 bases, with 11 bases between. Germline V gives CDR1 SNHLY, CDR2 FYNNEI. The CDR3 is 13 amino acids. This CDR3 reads CASSSRVAQPQHF. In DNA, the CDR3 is TGTGCCAGCAGTAGCAGGGTAGCTCAGCCCCAGCATTTT.

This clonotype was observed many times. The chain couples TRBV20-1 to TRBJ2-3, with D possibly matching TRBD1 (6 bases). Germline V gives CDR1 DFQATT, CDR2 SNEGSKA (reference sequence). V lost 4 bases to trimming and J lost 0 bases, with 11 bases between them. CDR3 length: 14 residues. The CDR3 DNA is TGCAGTGCTAAAAGGGGGATAAGCACAGATACGCAGTATTTT. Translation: CSAKRGISTDTQYF.

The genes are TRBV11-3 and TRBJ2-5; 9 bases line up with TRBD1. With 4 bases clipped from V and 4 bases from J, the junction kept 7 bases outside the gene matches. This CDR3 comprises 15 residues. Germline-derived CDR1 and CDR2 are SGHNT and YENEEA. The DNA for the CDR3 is TGTGCCAGCAGCTCGGGACAGGGTGTAATAGAGACCCAGTACTTC. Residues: CASSSGQGVIETQYF.

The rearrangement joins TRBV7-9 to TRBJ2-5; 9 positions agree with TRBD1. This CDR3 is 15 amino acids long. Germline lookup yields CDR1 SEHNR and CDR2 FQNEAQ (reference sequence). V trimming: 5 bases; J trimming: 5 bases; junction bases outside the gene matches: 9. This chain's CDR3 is CASSPHRGRGETQYF. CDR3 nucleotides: TGTGCCAGCAGCCCCCACAGGGGGCGAGGTGAGACCCAGTACTTC.

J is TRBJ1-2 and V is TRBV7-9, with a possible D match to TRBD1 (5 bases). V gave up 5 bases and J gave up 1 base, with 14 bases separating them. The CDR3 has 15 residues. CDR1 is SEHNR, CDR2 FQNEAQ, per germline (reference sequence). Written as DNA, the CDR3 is TGTGCCAGCAGCCCGAGTTCGGGACGTAACTATGGCTACACCTTC. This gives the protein CASSPSSGRNYGYTF.

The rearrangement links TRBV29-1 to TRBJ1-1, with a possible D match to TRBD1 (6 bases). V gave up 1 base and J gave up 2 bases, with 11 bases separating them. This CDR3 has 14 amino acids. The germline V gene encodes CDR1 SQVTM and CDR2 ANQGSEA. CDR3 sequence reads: CSVEGGQRNTEAFF. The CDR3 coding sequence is TGCAGCGTTGAAGGGGGACAACGAAACACTGAAGCTTTCTTT. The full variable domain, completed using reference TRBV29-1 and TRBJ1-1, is SAVISQKPSRDICQRGTSLTIQCQVDSQVTMMFWYRQQPGQSLTLIATANQGSEATYESGFVIDKFPISRPNLTFSTLTVSNMSPEDSSIYLCSVEGGQRNTEAFFGQGTRLTVV.

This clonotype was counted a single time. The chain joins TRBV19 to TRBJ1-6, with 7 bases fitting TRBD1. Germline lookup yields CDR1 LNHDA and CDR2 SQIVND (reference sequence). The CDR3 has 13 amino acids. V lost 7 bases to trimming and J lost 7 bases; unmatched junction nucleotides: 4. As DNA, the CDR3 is TGTGCCAGTAAGGCCAGGGGGAATTCACCCCTCCACTTT. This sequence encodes CASKARGNSPLHF.

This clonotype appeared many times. This CDR3 reads CSASRSSYEQYF. The CDR3 DNA follows: TGCAGTGCTAGTCGCTCGTCCTACGAGCAGTACTTC. V gene TRBV20-1 combines with J gene TRBJ2-7; no firm D call. Germline assignment: CDR1 DFQATT and CDR2 SNEGSKA (reference sequence). The CDR3 runs to 12 residues. V shed 3 bases and J shed 1 base, with 7 bases lying between them.

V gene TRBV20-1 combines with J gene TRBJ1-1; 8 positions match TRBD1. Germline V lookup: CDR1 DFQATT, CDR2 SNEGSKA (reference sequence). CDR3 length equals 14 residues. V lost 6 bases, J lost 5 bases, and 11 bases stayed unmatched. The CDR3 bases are TGCAGTGCCCCCAGGACAGGGCGTCGGACTGAAGCTTTCTTT. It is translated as CSAPRTGRRTEAFF.

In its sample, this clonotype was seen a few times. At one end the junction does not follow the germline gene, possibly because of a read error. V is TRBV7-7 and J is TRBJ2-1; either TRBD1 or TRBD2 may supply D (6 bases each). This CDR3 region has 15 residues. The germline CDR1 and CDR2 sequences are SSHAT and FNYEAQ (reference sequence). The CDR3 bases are TGTGCTAGCAGCTTAGGGGGGATCACCTCCAATGAGCAGTTCTTC. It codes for CASSLGGITSNEQFF. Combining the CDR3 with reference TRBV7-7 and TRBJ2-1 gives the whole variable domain GAGVSQSPRYKVTKRGQDVTLRCDPISSHATLYWYQQALGQGPEFLTYFNYEAQPDKSGLPSDRFSAERPEGSISTLTIQRTEQRDSAMYRCASSLGGITSNEQFFGPGTRLTVL.